In this sample, the clone carrying this T cell receptor (beta chain) turned up many times. The antigen is undetermined. This record comes from a study of T cells in Graves' hyperthyroidism and ophthalmopathy. The source material, RNA transcripts, was used to amplify TCR beta CDR3 regions. With the HTBI primer set, the TCR CDR3 went through a first round of RT-PCR. TCRdb re-derived calls from the multiplex PCR reads in MiXCR, one entry per CDR3 protein. This table has 200,000 to 300,000 distinct CDR3 sequences, roughly a quarter appearing once. Deletions cut 6 bases from V and 4 bases from J, with 6 bases between. The germline V gene encodes CDR1 SNHLY and CDR2 FYNNEI. CDR3 length: 11 residues. General observations from the study: By a 13 V-J model, ophthalmopathy was set apart from stable hyperthyroidism.

Sequencing input: blood. This sequence originates from a woman between 40 and 55 years old with Graves' ophthalmopathy. This chain uses TRBV2 with TRBJ2-5, with D uncertain. The CDR3 DNA follows: TGTGCCAGCAGGGCGGTAGAGACCCAGTACTTC. Its translation: CASRAVETQYF.